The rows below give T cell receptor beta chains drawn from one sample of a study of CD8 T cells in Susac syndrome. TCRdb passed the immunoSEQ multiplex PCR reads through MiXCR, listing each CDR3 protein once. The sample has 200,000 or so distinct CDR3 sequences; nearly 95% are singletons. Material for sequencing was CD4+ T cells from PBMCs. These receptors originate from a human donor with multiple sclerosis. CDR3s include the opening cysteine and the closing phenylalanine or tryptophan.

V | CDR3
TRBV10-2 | CASSESRLGGEQYF
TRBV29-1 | CSAETGTGTEAFF
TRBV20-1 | CSARRGSSYNEQFF
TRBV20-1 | CSAFSPSGPSYEQYF
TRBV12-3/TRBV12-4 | CASSQGLLALGAQETQYF
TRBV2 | CASSGVAGGEQFF
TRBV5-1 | CASSSTGLPTDTQYF
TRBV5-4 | CASSEGGARNTEAFF
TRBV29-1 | CSVNLVREQFF
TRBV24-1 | CATSEGQGDTPQHF
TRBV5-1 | CASSYLGRYEQYF
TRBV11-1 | CASSFHHGTIYQETQYF
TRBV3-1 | CASSQGARGYTF
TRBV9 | CASSFGTDWIEQYF
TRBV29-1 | CSVERQDYGYTF
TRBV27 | CASSLARGNTYEQYF
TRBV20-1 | CSARDVEGTLYGYTF
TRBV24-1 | CATSDGARTQYF
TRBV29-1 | CSVGQVESRQYF
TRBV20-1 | CSASPGVGQFF
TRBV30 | CAFSTSAEAFF
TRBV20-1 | CSATHRGENTDTQYF
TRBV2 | CASSEAGAGRYNEQFF
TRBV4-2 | CASSQVSGPPYEQYF
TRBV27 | CASSSHRDRGETQYF
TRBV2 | CASRDRGQPQHF
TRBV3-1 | CASSFRTARDTQYF
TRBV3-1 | CASSLDSGVHQPQHF
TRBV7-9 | CASSHFEGYNEQFF
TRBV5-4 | CASSRTGWVGAFF
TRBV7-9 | CASSPGGGLAYEQYF